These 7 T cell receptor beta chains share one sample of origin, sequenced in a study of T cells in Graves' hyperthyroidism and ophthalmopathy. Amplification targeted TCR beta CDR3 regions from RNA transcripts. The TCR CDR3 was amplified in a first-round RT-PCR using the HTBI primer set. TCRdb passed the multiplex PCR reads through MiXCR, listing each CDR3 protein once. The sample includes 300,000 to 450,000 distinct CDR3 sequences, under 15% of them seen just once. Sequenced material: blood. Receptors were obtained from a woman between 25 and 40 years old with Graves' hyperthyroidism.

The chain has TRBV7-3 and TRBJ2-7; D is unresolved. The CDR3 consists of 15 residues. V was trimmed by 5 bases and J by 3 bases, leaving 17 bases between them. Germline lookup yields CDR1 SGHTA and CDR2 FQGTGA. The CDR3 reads CASSLMGSKGYEQYF. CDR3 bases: TGTGCCAGCAGCCTAATGGGGTCAAAAGGCTACGAGCAGTACTTC.

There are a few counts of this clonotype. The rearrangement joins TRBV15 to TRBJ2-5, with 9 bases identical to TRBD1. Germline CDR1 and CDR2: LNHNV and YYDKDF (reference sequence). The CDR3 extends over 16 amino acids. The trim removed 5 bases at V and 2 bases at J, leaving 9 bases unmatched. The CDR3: CATSAQKDRGQETQYF. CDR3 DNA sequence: TGTGCCACCAGCGCTCAAAAGGACAGGGGACAAGAGACCCAGTACTTC.

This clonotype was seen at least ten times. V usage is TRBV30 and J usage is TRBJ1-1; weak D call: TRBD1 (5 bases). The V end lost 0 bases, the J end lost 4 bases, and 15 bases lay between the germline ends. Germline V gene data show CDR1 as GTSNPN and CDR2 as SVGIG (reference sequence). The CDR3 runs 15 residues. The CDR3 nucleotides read TGTGCCTGGAGTGTAATCTGGGGGGGAGGCACTGAAGCTTTCTTT. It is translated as CAWSVIWGGGTEAFF.

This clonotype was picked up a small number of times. CDR3 loop: CASSYTSGRGEQFF. The CDR3 nucleotides read TGTGCCAGCAGTTACACTAGCGGGAGGGGAGAGCAGTTCTTC. The rearrangement links TRBV6-2 or TRBV6-3 to TRBJ2-1; 13 nucleotides align to TRBD2. Germline V gene lookup returns CDR1 MNHEY and CDR2 SVGEGT. The CDR3 has 14 residues. Losses at the gene ends were 2 bases for V and 10 bases for J; bases not matched to a gene: 2.

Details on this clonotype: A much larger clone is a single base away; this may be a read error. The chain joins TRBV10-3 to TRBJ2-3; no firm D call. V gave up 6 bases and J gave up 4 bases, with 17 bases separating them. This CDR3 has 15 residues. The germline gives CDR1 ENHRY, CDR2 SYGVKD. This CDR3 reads CAIRPVETRADTQYF. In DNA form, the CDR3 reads TGTGCCATCAGACCAGTAGAGACCCGCGCAGATACGCAGTATTTT.

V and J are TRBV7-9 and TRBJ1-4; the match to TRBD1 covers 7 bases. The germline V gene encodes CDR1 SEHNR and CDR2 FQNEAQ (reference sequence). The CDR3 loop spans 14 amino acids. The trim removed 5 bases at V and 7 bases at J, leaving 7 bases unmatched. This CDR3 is CASSGGTVGEKLFF. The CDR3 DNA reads TGTGCCAGCAGCGGCGGGACAGTAGGTGAAAAACTGTTTTTT.

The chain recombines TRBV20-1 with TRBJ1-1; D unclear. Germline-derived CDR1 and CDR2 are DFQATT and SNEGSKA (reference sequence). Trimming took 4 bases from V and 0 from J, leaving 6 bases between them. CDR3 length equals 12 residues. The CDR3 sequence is CSATFLNTEAFF. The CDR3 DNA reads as TGCAGTGCTACTTTTCTGAACACTGAAGCTTTCTTT.